Listed below are T cell receptor beta chains from one sample, sequenced in a study of CXCR3-negative and CXCR3-positive naive CD8 T cells. Each CDR3 protein gets one entry in TCRdb, which reprocessed the 5' RACE reads and gives no DNA. In total, the table holds approximately 100,000 distinct CDR3 sequences. The sample comprised naive CXCR3+ CD8+ T cells from blood. All receptors derive from a human donor in good health. Some clones in this sample may be carry-over from other donors' samples. The CDR3 runs from the conserved cysteine through the conserved F or W.

V gene,J gene,CDR3 protein
TRBV29-1,TRBJ2-7,CSVDGGTSYEQYF
TRBV29-1,TRBJ2-3,CSVEGWPLTSTDTQYF
TRBV9,TRBJ1-2,CASGDRLDYAYTF
TRBV13,TRBJ1-4,CASRLSLQGAREKLFF
TRBV7-9,TRBJ2-1,CASSSPQAPSGIYNEQFF
TRBV24-1,TRBJ2-2,CANVIRQVLADNTGELFF
TRBV11-1,TRBJ2-7,CASRMLAGDTYEQYF
TRBV7-9,TRBJ2-5,CASSRIGTEKETQYF
TRBV9,TRBJ2-5,CASSGGHFQETQYF
TRBV29-1,TRBJ1-2,CSVPPAEGIAYGYTF
TRBV29-1,TRBJ1-1,CSVEELDRGRSEALF
TRBV7-6,TRBJ2-7,CASSFGISYEQYF
TRBV3-1,TRBJ2-3,CASSSDSGITDTQYF
TRBV20-1,TRBJ2-7,CSARDRDRGLEQYF
TRBV7-3,TRBJ1-1,CAGSLVNFSNGAFF
TRBV12-3/TRBV12-4,TRBJ2-5,CASSSYLGETQYF
TRBV4-1,TRBJ1-1,CASSQDGQGSTEAFF
TRBV14,TRBJ2-5,CASSQVPLAGVQETQYF
TRBV29-1,TRBJ2-3,CSVDSVYTSTDTQYF
TRBV4-1,TRBJ2-5,CASSQVSPNSQETQYF
TRBV7-6,TRBJ2-7,CASSLVAGAYEQYF
TRBV6-5,TRBJ1-1,CASSKTGVNTEAFF
TRBV2,TRBJ2-5,CASSAILAGQETQYF
TRBV6-1,TRBJ2-1,CASRDRYNEQFF
TRBV5-6,TRBJ1-5,CASGLSSQGNNQPQHF
TRBV15,TRBJ1-2,CATSRDSRYGYTF
TRBV2,TRBJ2-1,CASSDRVEQFF
TRBV29-1,TRBJ2-7,CSVEEPGWSPYEQYF
TRBV20-1,TRBJ2-7,CSARVPSSYEQYF
TRBV29-1,TRBJ1-2,CSAIQGEDYGYTF
TRBV27,TRBJ2-7,CASRSGTGYEQYF
TRBV20-1,TRBJ2-5,CSAQGLETQYF
TRBV29-1,TRBJ2-5,CSVERREQETQYF
TRBV9,TRBJ1-1,CASSADPNTEAFF
TRBV6-5,TRBJ2-2,CASSYIGQANTGELFF
TRBV5-1,TRBJ1-4,CASSSGQGAGEKLFF
TRBV28,TRBJ1-6,CASSQPGGTDNSPLHF
TRBV27,TRBJ2-5,CASTSGVGETQYF
TRBV29-1,TRBJ2-7,CSVGGVASGSYEQYF
TRBV14,TRBJ2-7,CASSQGHLYEQYF
TRBV4-2,TRBJ1-1,CASSAPGQGLSEAFF
TRBV6-6,TRBJ1-5,CASSERDRDRSEIYSNQPQHF